This TCR beta chain was observed in a study of blood T cell repertoires in COVID-19. For the study at large: Acute and convalescent COVID-19 specimens originated in the United States, Italy and Spain. Sources were T cells, B-cell-depleted T cells, or PBMCs; the material itself was cDNA or gDNA.

Per the authors' pipeline: Counts of nucleated cells, estimated from reference gene primer amplification, were obtained. Profiled with immunoSEQ multiplex PCR; TCRdb holds only in-frame clones, not every one. V and J calls and clone size are as listed in that table; D and trimming were resolved from the DNA. Of fewer than 120,000 clones detected, over 75% appear once; the ten largest clones hold more than 15%. CDR3 length: 17 amino acids. With V trimmed by 7 bases and J by 0 bases, 7 bases remained unmatched. CDR1 and CDR2 (germline): SNHLY, FYNNEI. The chain is built from TRBV2 and TRBJ2-3; 13 positions match TRBD2. The sequenced sample was peripheral blood. This sequence originates from a woman of 80 years or more with active or convalescent COVID-19. The CDR3 reads CASKGTSGIASTDTQYF. DNA for the CDR3: TGTGCCAGCAAAGGGACTAGCGGGATTGCTAGCACAGATACGCAGTATTTT.